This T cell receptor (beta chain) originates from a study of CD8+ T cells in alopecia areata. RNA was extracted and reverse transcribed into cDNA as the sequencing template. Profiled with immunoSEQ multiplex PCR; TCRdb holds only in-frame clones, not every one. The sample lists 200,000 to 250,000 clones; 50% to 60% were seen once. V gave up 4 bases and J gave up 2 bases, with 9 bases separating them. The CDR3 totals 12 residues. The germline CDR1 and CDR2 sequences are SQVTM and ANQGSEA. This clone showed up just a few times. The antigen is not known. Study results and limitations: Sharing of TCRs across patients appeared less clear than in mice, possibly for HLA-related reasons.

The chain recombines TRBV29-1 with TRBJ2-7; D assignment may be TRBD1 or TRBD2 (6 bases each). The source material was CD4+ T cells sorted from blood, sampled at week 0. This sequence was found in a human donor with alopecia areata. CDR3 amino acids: CSVAGAPYEQYF. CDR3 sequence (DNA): TGCAGCGTTGCGGGGGCCCCCTACGAGCAGTACTTC.